The clone carrying this T cell receptor (beta chain) showed up many times. Its antigen is unknown. This sample stems from a study of T cell responses to AZD1222 COVID-19 vaccine. General study points: Vaccine-associated CD4 TCRs ranged over spike, dominating at 160-218 and 743-854.

Measured with immunoSEQ multiplex PCR; TCRdb has only the in-frame clones, and not every one. The sample holds some 120,000 clones, around 89% seen once. Germline CDR1 MNHEY, CDR2 SVGAGI. CDR3 length equals 13 residues. Trimming took off 6 bases at V and 8 bases at J, with 16 bases between the two ends. The source is an adult in good health. J is TRBJ1-2 and V is TRBV6-5, with unresolved D. Specimen: peripheral blood, collected on day 0 of MenACWY control vaccination. The CDR3 DNA reads as TGTGCCAGCAGAACTCTCCTCTCGGGCGGCTACACCTTC. Translation: CASRTLLSGGYTF.